This TCR beta chain was obtained from a study of shared clonotypes between healthy human individuals. TCRdb's copy holds only in-frame clones and misses some; the assay was immunoSEQ multiplex PCR. The table lists about 2.4 million clones, roughly 92% of them singletons. V was shortened by 5 bases and J by 0 bases, with 11 bases between the two germline ends. This CDR3 has 15 amino acids. Germline-derived CDR1 and CDR2 are MNHEY and SVGAGI. Material: naive CD4+ T cells sorted from blood. The subset was: CD45RA+ positively selected. The origin of this receptor is a young man in good health. The chain links TRBV6-5 to TRBJ1-3; D possibly corresponds to TRBD1 (5 bases). The CDR3 here is CASSRQTSSGNTIYF. As DNA, the CDR3 is TGTGCCAGCAGTAGACAGACGAGCTCTGGAAACACCATATATTTT.